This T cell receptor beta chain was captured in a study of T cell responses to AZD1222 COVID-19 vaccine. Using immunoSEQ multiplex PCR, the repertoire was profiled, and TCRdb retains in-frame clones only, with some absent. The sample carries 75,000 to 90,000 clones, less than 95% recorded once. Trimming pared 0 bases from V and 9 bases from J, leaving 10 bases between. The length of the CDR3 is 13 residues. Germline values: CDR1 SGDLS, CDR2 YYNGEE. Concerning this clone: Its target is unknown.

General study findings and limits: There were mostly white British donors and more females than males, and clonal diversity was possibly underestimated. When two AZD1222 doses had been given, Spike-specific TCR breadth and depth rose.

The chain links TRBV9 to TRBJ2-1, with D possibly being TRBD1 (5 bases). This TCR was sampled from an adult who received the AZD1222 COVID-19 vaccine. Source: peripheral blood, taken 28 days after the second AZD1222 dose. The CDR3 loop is CASSVVTGVEQFF. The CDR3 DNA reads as TGTGCCAGCAGCGTAGTCACAGGTGTTGAGCAGTTCTTC.